Following are 23 T cell receptor beta chains from one sample sequenced in a study of blood T cells in healthy people across ages. Using a J-beta primer mix together with a sample-barcoded 5' primer, a second PCR was run for roughly 7 to 12 cycles. TCRdb reprocessed the 5' RACE reads via MiXCR and lists one record per CDR3 protein. The repertoire has 1.4 million or so distinct CDR3 sequences, roughly 43% of them found once; the top ten carry less than 5%. Sequenced input: blood. Receptors originate from a woman younger than 35 in good health.

The rearrangement uses TRBV7-2 and TRBJ1-1; D remains ambiguous. This CDR3 region has 12 residues. Per germline, CDR1 SGHTA and CDR2 FQGNSA. The ends were cut back, 2 bases at V and 8 bases at J, with 9 bases in the middle. The CDR3 DNA follows: TGTGCCAGCAGCTTAAATTACCACGAAGCTTTCTTT. This translates into CASSLNYHEAFF. The full variable domain, in which reference TRBV7-2 and TRBJ1-1 provide the parts outside the CDR3, is GAGVSQSPSNKVTEKGKDVELRCDPISGHTALYWYRQSLGQGLEFLIYFQGNSAPDKSGLPSDRFSAERTGGSVSTLTIQRTQQEDSAVYLCASSLNYHEAFFGQGTRLTVV.

The V and J genes are TRBV11-2 and TRBJ2-7, with D possibly TRBD1 on 5 matching bases. Germline lookup yields CDR1 SGHAT and CDR2 FQNNGV. This CDR3 is 14 amino acids long. Trimming took off 7 bases at V and 4 bases at J, with 17 bases between the two ends. The chain's CDR3 is CASTPIRAKYEQYF. In nucleotides, the CDR3 is TGTGCCAGCACCCCGATCAGGGCGAAATACGAGCAGTACTTC.

This chain links TRBV29-1 with TRBJ1-2, with D maybe TRBD1 (5 bases). This CDR3 spans 11 amino acids. CDR1 and CDR2 (germline): SQVTM, ANQGSEA. Trimming took 8 bases from V and 2 from J, leaving 9 bases between them. The CDR3 nucleotides are TGCAGCCACGGGACGAACTATGGCTACACCTTC. This sequence encodes CSHGTNYGYTF.

This clonotype was seen more than once but under ten times. The chain links TRBV6-2 or TRBV6-3 to TRBJ2-1, with no clear D. Germline V gene data show CDR1 as MNHEY and CDR2 as SVGEGT. Trimming cost V 2 bases and J 0 bases, with 8 bases left between them. The CDR3 has 15 residues. CDR3 DNA: TGTGCCAGCAGTTACGGGCTGAGCTCCTACAATGAGCAGTTCTTC. Translating it yields CASSYGLSSYNEQFF.

V usage is TRBV29-1 and J usage is TRBJ2-7, with 9 bases matching TRBD1. From germline, CDR1 is SQVTM and CDR2 ANQGSEA. J lost 1 base, V lost 5 bases, and 6 bases had no gene match. The CDR3 sequence is 14 residues long. The CDR3: CSVKQGAKSYEQYF. CDR3 in DNA: TGCAGCGTTAAACAGGGGGCAAAGTCCTACGAGCAGTACTTC.

This clonotype was recorded at least ten times. The chain joins TRBV4-3 to TRBJ2-6; D uncertain. Trimming took 0 bases from V and 2 from J, leaving 8 bases between them. Germline assignment: CDR1 LGHNA and CDR2 YSLEER. The CDR3 runs to 16 residues. The CDR3 DNA sequence: TGCGCCAGCAGCCAAGATGTCCAGGCTGGGGCCAACGTCCTGACTTTC. It is translated as CASSQDVQAGANVLTF.

This chain joins TRBV29-1 and TRBJ1-1, with unresolved D. Germline CDR1 is SQVTM and CDR2 is ANQGSEA. Trimming cost V 5 bases and J 8 bases, with 9 bases left between them. This CDR3 has 10 amino acids. CDR3 residues: CSVQGYEAFF. DNA for the CDR3: TGCAGCGTTCAAGGGTACGAAGCTTTCTTT.

The rearrangement links TRBV29-1 to TRBJ1-2; D not certain. The CDR3 consists of 12 residues. CDR1 SQVTM and CDR2 ANQGSEA come from the germline V gene. Trimming removed 1 base at V and 6 bases at J, with 9 bases between. The CDR3 region is CSVEVDVDGYTF. Written as DNA, the CDR3 is TGCAGCGTTGAAGTGGATGTCGATGGCTACACCTTC.

This clonotype was recorded a few times. The V call is TRBV6-2 or TRBV6-3, the J call TRBJ1-2; D not resolved. The CDR3 is made up of 13 amino acids. Trimming took 8 bases from V and 6 from J, leaving 16 bases between them. Looked up from germline, CDR1 is MNHEY and CDR2 is SVGEGT. The CDR3 is CASENTGGDGYTF. The CDR3, as DNA: TGTGCCAGCGAAAACACCGGCGGGGATGGCTACACCTTC.

The table lists this clonotype with a few counts. The chain is built from TRBV29-1 and TRBJ1-2; D gene unclear. This CDR3 region has 15 residues. The V gene lost 0 bases and the J gene lost 5 bases, with 16 bases spanning the gap. The germline gives CDR1 SQVTM, CDR2 ANQGSEA. CDR3 coding DNA: TGCAGCGTTGAAGATCAGGCCCCGGCTAGGTATGGCTACACCTTC. Translated: CSVEDQAPARYGYTF.

In its sample, this clonotype was seen a few times. V is TRBV29-1 and J is TRBJ2-3; TRBD1 or TRBD2 may be the D gene (6 bases each). The length of the CDR3 is 15 residues. Trimming removed 8 bases from V and 4 bases from J, with 22 bases in between. From germline, CDR1 is SQVTM and CDR2 ANQGSEA. The CDR3 nucleotides read TGCAGCTCGGGGGCGGTGGGGGGTTGGTCAGATACGCAGTATTTT. Encoded protein: CSSGAVGGWSDTQYF.

This clonotype was observed a few times. The chain joins TRBV10-3 to TRBJ2-2, with TRBD2 as a possible D gene (6 bases). In germline, CDR1 is ENHRY, CDR2 SYGVKD. This CDR3 contains 14 residues. The V and J ends lost 0 bases and 4 bases respectively, with 6 bases between them. CDR3 amino acids: CAISESGSTGELFF. DNA for the CDR3: TGTGCCATCAGTGAGTCCGGGAGCACCGGGGAGCTGTTTTTT.

The J gene is TRBJ2-5, the V gene TRBV20-1; 8 bases map to TRBD2. Germline values: CDR1 DFQATT, CDR2 SNEGSKA (reference sequence). The CDR3 loop spans 14 amino acids. V trimming: 4 bases; J trimming: 13 bases; junction bases outside the gene matches: 17. Here the CDR3 reads CSAIVTSGTYERYF. The CDR3 DNA reads as TGCAGTGCTATTGTCACTAGCGGAACCTACGAGCGGTACTTC.

This chain joins TRBV24-1 and TRBJ1-1; D gene uncertain. Germline assignment: CDR1 KGHDR and CDR2 SFDVKD. This CDR3 is built from 13 residues. Trimming took off 3 bases at V and 10 bases at J, with 14 bases between the two ends. The CDR3 sequence: CATSDAGYRAAFF. The CDR3 DNA reads TGTGCCACCAGTGATGCGGGGTACAGAGCAGCTTTCTTT.

The chain employs TRBV6-5 and TRBJ2-7; 7 bases fit TRBD1. Germline V gene lookup returns CDR1 MNHEY and CDR2 SVGAGI. CDR3 length: 14 residues. J gave up 5 bases and V 2 bases, and 6 bases lay outside the gene matches. The CDR3, as DNA: TGTGCCAGCAGTTACCGACAGGGTCTCCACGAGCAGTACTTC. This encodes CASSYRQGLHEQYF.

The chain employs TRBV2 and TRBJ2-7; 8 nucleotides line up with TRBD1. This CDR3 is 12 amino acids long. Germline CDR1 reads SNHLY; CDR2 reads FYNNEI. V gave up 10 bases and J gave up 6 bases; unmatched junction bases: 8. CDR3 region: CANGQGEAEQYF. The CDR3 DNA is TGTGCCAACGGACAGGGTGAGGCCGAGCAGTACTTC.

A remark on this clonotype: One end of the junction fails to match germline, which may point to a read error. The V gene is TRBV2, the J gene TRBJ2-3; possibly TRBD1 for D (5 bases). The CDR3 spans 16 residues. Per germline, CDR1 SNHLY and CDR2 FYNNEI. DNA of the CDR3: TGTGCCAGCAGTGAAAACCGTGGGGTTTTGACAGATGCGCAGTATTTT. Translation: CASSENRGVLTDAQYF.

In the case of this clonotype: Being one base from a much bigger clone, this may be a read error. The chain combines TRBV12-3 or TRBV12-4 with TRBJ2-1; TRBD2 matches 12 bases. CDR3 length equals 14 residues. V dropped 11 bases and J dropped 9; count of bases not matched to a gene: 11. As DNA, the CDR3 is TGTGCCGTCCAGACTAGCGGGGGAAGAGGTGAGCAGTTCTTC. Translation: CAVQTSGGRGEQFF.

This clonotype was counted between two and nine times. The rearrangement joins TRBV7-9 to TRBJ1-5, with D unresolved. Germline CDR1 SEHNR, CDR2 FQNEAQ (reference sequence). The CDR3 runs to 11 residues. Trimming stripped 1 base from V and 11 bases from J, with 6 bases between. CDR3 in amino acids: CASSLEGTQHF. The CDR3 region has the DNA TGTGCCAGCAGCTTAGAGGGCACCCAGCATTTT.

This clonotype was counted only a few times. The chain links TRBV20-1 to TRBJ1-6; no reliable D call. Trimming took off 0 bases at V and 10 bases at J, with 19 bases between the two ends. Germline lookup yields CDR1 DFQATT and CDR2 SNEGSKA (reference sequence). There are 16 residues in the CDR3. CDR3 amino acids: CSARDLRRRGHSPLHF. The CDR3 coding sequence is TGCAGTGCTAGAGATCTTCGACGTAGAGGGCACTCACCCCTCCACTTT.

Regarding this clonotype: A much bigger clone sits one base away, suggesting this may be a read error. The V gene is TRBV20-1, the J gene TRBJ2-7; unclear D gene. The last part of the DNA fits TRBJ2-5 better; the J call may be wrong. Germline V gives CDR1 DFQATT, CDR2 SNEGSKA (reference sequence). This CDR3 region has 13 residues. Here the CDR3 reads CSARALSGETQYF. The CDR3 nucleotides read TGCAGTGCTAGAGCGCTAAGTGGGGAGACCCAGTACTTC.

The chain carries TRBV18 and TRBJ2-7; D might be TRBD1 (6 bases). This CDR3 comprises 14 residues. The germline V gene has CDR1 KGHSH and CDR2 LQKENI. V lost 3 bases and J 3 bases, leaving 12 bases between the germline ends. The CDR3 DNA follows: TGTGCCAGCTCACCGGATTCAGGGGTCTACGAGCAGTACTTC. This codes for CASSPDSGVYEQYF.

The chain couples TRBV30 to TRBJ1-6; D remains ambiguous. Germline lookup yields CDR1 GTSNPN and CDR2 SVGIG (reference sequence). V lost 2 bases, J lost 6 bases, and 11 bases lay in between. The CDR3 has 14 amino acids. CDR3 nucleotides: TGTGCCTGGAGTCGACGGGAGAGTAATTCACCCCTCCACTTT. The encoded protein is CAWSRRESNSPLHF.